This T cell receptor (beta chain) was retrieved from a study of T cell repertoires in cytomegalovirus infection. This CDR3 comprises 13 residues. Germline loops: CDR1 SEHNR, CDR2 FQNEAQ (reference sequence). Trimming cost V 4 bases and J 7 bases, with 11 bases left between them. This clonotype showed up just a few times. The target antigen is unknown. TCRdb itself ran the reads through MiXCR, one entry per CDR3 protein. The sample yields fewer than 950,000 distinct CDR3 sequences, approximately 32% seen once. The origin of this receptor is a human donor in good health (CMV status not recorded). Some clones in this sample may be carry-over from other donors' samples. The sequences come from cultured CD8+ T cells from PBMCs, collected from culture after CMV antigen stimulation. The chain carries TRBV7-9 and TRBJ1-5, with D perhaps TRBD1 (6 bases). Here the CDR3 DNA reads TGTGCCAGCAGCTCTAATCAGGGGCAGCCCCAGCATTTT. Its translation: CASSSNQGQPQHF.